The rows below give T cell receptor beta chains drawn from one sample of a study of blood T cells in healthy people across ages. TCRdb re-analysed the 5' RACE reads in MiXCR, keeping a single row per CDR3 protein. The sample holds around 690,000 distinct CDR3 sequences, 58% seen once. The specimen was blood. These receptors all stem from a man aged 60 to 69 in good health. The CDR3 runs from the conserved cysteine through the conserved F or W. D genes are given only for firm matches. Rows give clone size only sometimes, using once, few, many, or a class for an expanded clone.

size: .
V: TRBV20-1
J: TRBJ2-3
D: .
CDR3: CSAHRGGTGTQYF
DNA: TGCAGTGCTCACAGGGGAGGGACAGGTACGCAGTATTTT

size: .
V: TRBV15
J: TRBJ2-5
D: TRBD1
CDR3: CATSRDLGQGFETQYF
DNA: TGTGCCACCAGCAGAGATCTCGGACAGGGGTTTGAGACCCAGTACTTC

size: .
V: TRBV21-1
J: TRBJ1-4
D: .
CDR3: CAVAAATNEKLFF
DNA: TGTGCCGTAGCCGCGGCAACTAATGAAAAACTGTTTTTT

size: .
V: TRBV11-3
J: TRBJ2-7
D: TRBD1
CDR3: CASSLVSGTGISYEQYF
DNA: TGTGCCAGCAGCTTAGTCTCCGGGACAGGTATCTCCTACGAGCAGTACTTC

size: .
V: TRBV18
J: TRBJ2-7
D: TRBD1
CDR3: CASSPYRGGMNEQYF
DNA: TGTGCCAGCTCACCATATAGAGGGGGCATGAACGAGCAGTACTTC

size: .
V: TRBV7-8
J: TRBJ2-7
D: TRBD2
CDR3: CASSLESGGGYEQYF
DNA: TGTGCCAGCAGCTTAGAGAGCGGGGGGGGGTACGAGCAGTACTTC

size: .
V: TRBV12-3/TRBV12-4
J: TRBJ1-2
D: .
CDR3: CASRREESNYGYTF
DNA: TGTGCCAGCAGAAGAGAGGAATCTAACTATGGCTACACCTTC

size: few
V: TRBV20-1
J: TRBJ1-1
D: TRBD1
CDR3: CSAPGQDDEAFF
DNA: TGCAGTGCCCCAGGACAGGACGATGAAGCTTTCTTT

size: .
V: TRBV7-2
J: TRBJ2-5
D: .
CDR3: CASSSLGTWETQYF
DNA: TGTGCCAGCAGCTCCCTCGGGACATGGGAGACCCAGTACTTC

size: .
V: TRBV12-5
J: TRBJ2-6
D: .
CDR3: CASGLGGAGANVLTF
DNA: TGTGCTAGTGGTTTGGGGGGAGCTGGGGCCAACGTCCTGACTTTC

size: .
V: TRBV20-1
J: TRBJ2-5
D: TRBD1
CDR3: CSAPGQGAGETQYF
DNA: TGCAGTGCACCCGGACAGGGGGCTGGGGAGACCCAGTACTTC

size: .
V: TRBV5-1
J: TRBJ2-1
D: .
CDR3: CASSGRSSYNEQFF
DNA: TGCGCCAGCAGCGGACGGAGCTCCTACAATGAGCAGTTCTTC

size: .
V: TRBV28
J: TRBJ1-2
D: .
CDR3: CASSLGLGAGSYTF
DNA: TGTGCCAGCAGTTTAGGGTTGGGGGCTGGGAGCTACACCTTC

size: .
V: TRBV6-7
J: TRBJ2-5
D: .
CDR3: CASSYAQGRQTQYF
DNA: TGTGCCAGCAGTTACGCACAGGGCAGGCAGACCCAGTACTTC

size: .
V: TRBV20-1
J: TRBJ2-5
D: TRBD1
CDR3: CSAWDRGETQYF
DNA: TGCAGTGCGTGGGACAGAGGAGAGACCCAGTACTTC

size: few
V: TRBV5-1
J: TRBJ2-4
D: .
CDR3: CASSSGGGNIQYF
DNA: TGCGCCAGCAGCTCAGGGGGAGGAAACATTCAGTACTTC

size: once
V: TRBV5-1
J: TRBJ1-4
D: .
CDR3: CASSLQGPPDIKLFF
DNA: TGCGCCAGCAGCCTGCAGGGCCCTCCGGACATCAAACTGTTTTTT

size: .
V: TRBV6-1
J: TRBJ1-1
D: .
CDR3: CASSEGGGADLNTEAFF
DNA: TGTGCCAGCAGTGAAGGCGGGGGCGCGGACCTGAACACTGAAGCTTTCTTT

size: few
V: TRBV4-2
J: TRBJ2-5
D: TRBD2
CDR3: CASAAGGGNQETQYF
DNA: TGTGCCAGCGCCGCGGGCGGGGGAAACCAAGAGACCCAGTACTTC

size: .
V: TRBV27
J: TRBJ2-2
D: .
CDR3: CASSLNSRVTGELFF
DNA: TGTGCCAGCAGTTTAAATAGTAGGGTAACCGGGGAGCTGTTTTTT

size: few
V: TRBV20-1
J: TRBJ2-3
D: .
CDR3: CSSEHERTDTQYF
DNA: TGCAGTTCGGAACATGAACGCACAGATACGCAGTATTTT

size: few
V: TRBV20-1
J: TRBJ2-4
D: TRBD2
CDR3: CSAEQASGVNIQYF
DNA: TGCAGTGCCGAACAGGCTAGCGGGGTAAACATTCAGTACTTC

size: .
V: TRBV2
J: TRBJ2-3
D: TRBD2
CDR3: CASSGTSGARTDTQYF
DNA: TGTGCCAGCAGTGGGACTAGCGGGGCACGCACAGATACGCAGTATTTT

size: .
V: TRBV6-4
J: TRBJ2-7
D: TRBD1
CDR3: CASSNRDREAYEQYF
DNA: TGTGCCAGCAGTAACCGGGACAGGGAGGCCTACGAGCAGTACTTC

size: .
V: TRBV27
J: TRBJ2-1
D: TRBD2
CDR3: CASRTGGLYNEQFF
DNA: TGTGCCAGCAGGACGGGAGGGCTATACAATGAGCAGTTCTTC

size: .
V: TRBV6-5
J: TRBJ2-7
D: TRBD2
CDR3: CASSRLAGSSYEQYF
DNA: TGTGCCAGCAGCCGTCTAGCGGGGAGCTCCTACGAGCAGTACTTC

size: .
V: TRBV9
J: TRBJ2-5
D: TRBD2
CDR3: CASSVAGTSVQTQYF
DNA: TGTGCCAGCAGCGTAGCGGGGACTAGCGTACAGACCCAGTACTTC

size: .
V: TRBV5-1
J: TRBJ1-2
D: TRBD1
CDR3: CASSLAGTGGKDGYTF
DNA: TGCGCCAGCAGCTTGGCCGGGACAGGGGGCAAGGATGGCTACACCTTC

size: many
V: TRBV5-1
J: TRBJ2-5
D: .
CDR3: CASSLGTDQETQYF
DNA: TGCGCCAGCAGCTTGGGGACAGACCAAGAGACCCAGTACTTC

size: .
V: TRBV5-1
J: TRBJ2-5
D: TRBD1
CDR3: CASSLDRGPSQETQYF
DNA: TGCGCCAGCAGCTTGGATAGGGGGCCCAGCCAAGAGACCCAGTACTTC

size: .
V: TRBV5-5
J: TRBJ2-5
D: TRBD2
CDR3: CASSLNQRGTQETQYF
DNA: TGTGCCAGCAGTTTGAACCAGCGGGGGACCCAAGAGACCCAGTACTTC

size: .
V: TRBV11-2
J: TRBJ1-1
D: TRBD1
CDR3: CASSTGQGRDTEAFF
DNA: TGTGCCAGCAGCACCGGACAGGGACGCGACACTGAAGCTTTCTTT

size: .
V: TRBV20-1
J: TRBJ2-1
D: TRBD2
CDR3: CSARGRRASGGASYNEQFF
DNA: TGCAGTGCTAGAGGCCGGCGGGCTAGCGGGGGGGCCTCCTACAATGAGCAGTTCTTC

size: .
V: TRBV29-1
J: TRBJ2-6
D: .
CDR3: CSVAGAPGANVLTF
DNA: TGCAGCGTTGCGGGGGCTCCTGGGGCCAACGTCCTGACTTTC

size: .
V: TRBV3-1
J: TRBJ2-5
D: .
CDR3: CASSQGALAQETQYF
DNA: TGTGCCAGCAGCCAAGGGGCCCTAGCCCAAGAGACCCAGTACTTC

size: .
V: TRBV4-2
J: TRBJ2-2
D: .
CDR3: CASSQGPVGAANTGELFF
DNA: TGTGCCAGCAGCCAAGGCCCCGTAGGGGCCGCGAACACCGGGGAGCTGTTTTTT

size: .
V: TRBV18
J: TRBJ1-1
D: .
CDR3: CASSPETANTEAFF
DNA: TGTGCCAGCTCACCCGAGACAGCGAACACTGAAGCTTTCTTT

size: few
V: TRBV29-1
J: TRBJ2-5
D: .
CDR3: CSAQPITTQETQYF
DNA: TGCAGCGCCCAACCGATAACCACTCAAGAGACCCAGTACTTC

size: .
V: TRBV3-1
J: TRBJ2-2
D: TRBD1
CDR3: CASSRDRAAGELFF
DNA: TGTGCCAGCAGTCGGGACAGGGCCGCCGGGGAGCTGTTTTTT

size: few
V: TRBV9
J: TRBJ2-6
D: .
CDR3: CASSVKALSGANVLTF
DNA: TGTGCCAGCAGCGTAAAAGCGCTCTCTGGGGCCAACGTCCTGACTTTC

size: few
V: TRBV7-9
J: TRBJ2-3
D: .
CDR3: CASSLTSSTDTQYF
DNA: TGCGCCAGCAGCTTGACTAGTAGCACAGATACGCAGTATTTT

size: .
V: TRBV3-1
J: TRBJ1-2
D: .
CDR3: CASSRGEREVPYGYTF
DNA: TGTGCCAGCAGCCGGGGTGAACGGGAGGTGCCCTATGGCTACACCTTC

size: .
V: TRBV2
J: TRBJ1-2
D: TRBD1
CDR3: CASRTGTGGYGYTF
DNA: TGTGCCAGCAGGACCGGGACAGGGGGTTATGGCTACACCTTC

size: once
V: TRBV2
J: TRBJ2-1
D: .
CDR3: CASKAATYNEQFF
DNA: TGTGCCAGCAAGGCGGCAACCTACAATGAGCAGTTCTTC

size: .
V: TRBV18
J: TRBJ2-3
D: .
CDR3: CASSPEGTFTDTQYF
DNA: TGTGCCAGCTCACCAGAGGGGACCTTCACAGATACGCAGTATTTT

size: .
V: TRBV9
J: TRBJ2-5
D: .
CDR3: CASNTGGPGQETQYF
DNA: TGTGCCAGCAACACCGGGGGGCCAGGCCAAGAGACCCAGTACTTC

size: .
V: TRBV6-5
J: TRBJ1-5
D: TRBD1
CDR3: CASHRGPNQPQHF
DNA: TGTGCCAGTCACAGGGGGCCCAACCAGCCCCAGCATTTT